This T cell receptor (beta chain) was captured by sequencing in a study of T cell clones after liver transplantation. Study as a whole: A pre-transplant mixed lymphocyte reaction with TCRbeta sequencing defined graft-donor-reactive clones followed in post-transplant blood. Study findings and constraints: The donor-reactive repertoire was only partly measurable in a couple of subjects, lacking donor cells. Post-transplant time points were not standardized, so conclusions are preliminary.

This clone is medium-sized in the sample. Its antigen remains unidentified. V was clipped by 1 base and J by 7 bases; unmatched bases: 16. Germline V CDR1 and CDR2: SGHVS, FNYEAQ. This CDR3 is 20 amino acids long. Sequencing of dividing CFSE-low cells from the MLR defined alloreactive TCRbeta sequences. Stimulators were graft donor PBMCs, splenocytes, lymph-node cells, or third-party PBMCs for pre-transplant recipient cells. Using immunoSEQ multiplex PCR, the repertoire was profiled, and TCRdb retains in-frame clones only, with some absent. This table holds about 5,800 clones, 31% found once. This clonotype originated in a human patient who received a liver transplant. The graft donor may account for some of the T cells. The sample was CD4+ T cells from cultured PBMCs. The chain employs TRBV7-6 and TRBJ1-6; 10 positions agree with TRBD1. Here the CDR3 reads CASSLEPPRNSDRGNSPLHF. CDR3 in DNA: TGTGCCAGCAGCTTAGAGCCGCCCCGGAACTCGGACAGGGGGAATTCACCCCTCCACTTT.